The 17 T cell receptor beta chains below all came from one sample that was sequenced in a study of cytomegalovirus exposure and HLA in healthy donors. PCR employed 60 Vbeta and 13 Jbeta primers. Repertoires were generated with immunoSEQ multiplex PCR, while TCRdb's copy carries only in-frame clones and drops some. Among around 150,000 clones listed, 76% were seen once. The sample consisted of PBMCs. Source of these receptors: a man aged 18-30 years in good health and CMV-seronegative.

J is TRBJ1-5 and V is TRBV28, with 9 bases aligning to TRBD1. The trim removed 6 bases at V and 3 bases at J, leaving 3 bases unmatched. Germline V gene sequence: CDR1 MDHEN, CDR2 SYDVKM. This CDR3 is 14 amino acids long. The CDR3 loop is CASRRQGDNQPQHF. Written as DNA, the CDR3 is TGTGCCAGCAGGCGACAGGGGGACAATCAGCCCCAGCATTTT. The whole variable domain, remainder taken from reference TRBV28 and TRBJ1-5, is DVKVTQSSRYLVKRTGEKVFLECVQDMDHENMFWYRQDPGLGLRLIYFSYDVKMKEKGDIPEGYSVSREKKERFSLILESASTNQTSMYLCASRRQGDNQPQHFGDGTRLSIL.

Of note for this clone: This sample includes further DNA sequences coding for the same CDR3. This chain links TRBV5-1 with TRBJ2-5, with TRBD2 matching over 12 bases. CDR3 length: 14 amino acids. V shed 4 bases and J 2 bases; nucleotides not matched to a gene: 0. Germline assignment: CDR1 SGHRS and CDR2 YFSETQ. The CDR3 loop reads CASSLAGGQETQYF. Written as DNA, the CDR3 is TGCGCCAGCAGCCTAGCGGGAGGGCAAGAGACCCAGTACTTC.

The chain joins TRBV5-1 to TRBJ1-2, with 10 bases that match TRBD1. The CDR3 runs to 14 residues. Germline CDR1 reads SGHRS; CDR2 reads YFSETQ. V trimming: 3 bases; J trimming: 6 bases; junction bases outside the gene matches: 5. The CDR3 DNA reads as TGCGCCAGCAGCTCGGGACAGGGGAGCGATGGCTACACCTTC. As protein: CASSSGQGSDGYTF. Variable domain in full (rest from reference TRBV5-1 and TRBJ1-2): KAGVTQTPRYLIKTRGQQVTLSCSPISGHRSVSWYQQTPGQGLQFLFEYFSETQRNKGNFPGRFSGRQFSNSRSEMNVSTLELGDSALYLCASSSGQGSDGYTFGSGTRLTVV.

The chain employs TRBV28 and TRBJ1-1; D unresolved. Germline CDR1 reads MDHEN; CDR2 reads SYDVKM. The V and J ends lost 2 bases and 1 base respectively, with 5 bases between them. The CDR3 covers 13 residues. The CDR3 sequence is CASSLARNTEAFF. Written as DNA, the CDR3 is TGTGCCAGCAGTTTAGCCAGGAACACTGAAGCTTTCTTT. Based on the CDR3 plus reference TRBV28 and TRBJ1-1, the full variable domain is DVKVTQSSRYLVKRTGEKVFLECVQDMDHENMFWYRQDPGLGLRLIYFSYDVKMKEKGDIPEGYSVSREKKERFSLILESASTNQTSMYLCASSLARNTEAFFGQGTRLTVV.

The chain couples TRBV7-9 to TRBJ2-1; 7 nucleotides line up with TRBD1. J was trimmed by 1 base and V by 4 bases; bases with no gene match: 7. This CDR3 comprises 16 residues. The germline gives CDR1 SEHNR, CDR2 FQNEAQ (reference sequence). The CDR3 nucleotides are TGTGCCAGCAGCTACCGACAGGGCCTGTCCTACAATGAGCAGTTCTTC. This codes for CASSYRQGLSYNEQFF.

Remarks on this clone: Other DNA sequences in this specimen translate into the identical CDR3. V is TRBV6-1 and J is TRBJ2-7, with 7 bases fitting TRBD2. Trimming cost V 3 bases and J 4 bases; bases outside gene matches: 0. The germline CDR1 and CDR2 sequences are MNHNS and SASEGT. The CDR3 contains 12 residues. The CDR3 region is CASSERGYEQYF. Written as DNA, the CDR3 is TGTGCCAGCAGTGAGCGGGGGTACGAGCAGTACTTC.

The rearrangement uses TRBV7-8 and TRBJ2-1, with D unclear. The CDR3 sequence is 13 residues long. The ends were cut back, 5 bases at V and 0 bases at J, with 5 bases in the middle. The germline V gene has CDR1 SGHVS and CDR2 FQNEAQ. The CDR3 is CASSLSSYNEQFF. The CDR3 DNA reads TGTGCCAGCAGCCTCTCCTCCTACAATGAGCAGTTCTTC.

This chain uses TRBV2 with TRBJ2-1; possible D gene TRBD1, 5 bases. The CDR3 is 12 amino acids. The V gene lost 6 bases and the J gene lost 7 bases, with 10 bases spanning the gap. The germline CDR1 and CDR2 sequences are SNHLY and FYNNEI. CDR3 residues: CASRDISNEQFF. For the CDR3, the DNA is TGTGCCAGCAGGGACATTTCTAATGAGCAGTTCTTC.

This clone was detected once. V usage is TRBV6-6 and J usage is TRBJ1-1; D remains unclear. Germline-derived CDR1 and CDR2 are MNHNY and SVGAGI (reference sequence). The CDR3 length is 13 residues. Between the trimmed V and J ends, which lost 2 bases and 6 bases, there was a span of 10 bases. CDR3 DNA sequence: TGTGCCAGCAGTTACCTGGGCTTGGCTGAAGCTTTCTTT. Translating it yields CASSYLGLAEAFF.

Concerning this clone itself: The sample has other DNA sequences that encode this CDR3 too. The chain has TRBV6-6 and TRBJ1-4; 8 bases align to TRBD1. CDR1 is MNHNY and CDR2 is SVGAGI in the germline V gene (reference sequence). After removal of 4 bases from V and 8 bases from J, the junction contained 6 bases not matched to a gene. The CDR3 runs to 14 residues. CDR3 region: CASSSGQGGEKLFF. As DNA, the CDR3 is TGTGCCAGCAGTTCTGGACAGGGAGGCGAAAAACTGTTTTTT.

The chain employs TRBV7-9 and TRBJ1-2; tentative D call: TRBD1 (6 bases). This CDR3 is built from 15 residues. Germline V gene lookup returns CDR1 SEHNR and CDR2 FQNEAQ (reference sequence). Deletions cut 2 bases from V and 5 bases from J, with 15 bases between. The CDR3 loop reads CASSLLQGSQYGYTF. The CDR3 DNA reads TGTGCCAGCAGCTTACTCCAGGGGTCCCAGTATGGCTACACCTTC.

The genes are TRBV30 and TRBJ1-6; D might be TRBD1 (5 bases). The V and J ends lost 0 bases and 9 bases respectively, with 15 bases between them. The germline CDR1 and CDR2 sequences are GTSNPN and SVGIG (reference sequence). This CDR3 is built from 15 residues. The CDR3 reads CAWSVDSRFGSPLHF. CDR3 nucleotide sequence: TGTGCCTGGAGTGTCGACAGTCGGTTCGGTTCACCCCTCCACTTT.

The chain combines TRBV5-1 with TRBJ2-7; 7 bases match TRBD1. V lost 6 bases to trimming and J lost 4 bases; unmatched junction nucleotides: 10. The CDR3 spans 14 residues. From germline, CDR1 is SGHRS and CDR2 YFSETQ. DNA of the CDR3: TGCGCCAGCAAACCCACAGGGGCCGAGTACGAGCAGTACTTC. This sequence encodes CASKPTGAEYEQYF.

This clone turned up a few times. The V and J genes are TRBV28 and TRBJ2-7, with TRBD2 matching over 8 bases. Germline V gene data show CDR1 as MDHEN and CDR2 as SYDVKM. The V segment lost 4 bases and the J segment 12 bases; nucleotides outside the gene matches: 8. The CDR3 extends over 12 amino acids. The CDR3 DNA is TGTGCCAGCAGTTCGGCGGGGGGCGTACTGTACTTC. Its translation is CASSSAGGVLYF.

This sequence joins TRBV11-2 and TRBJ2-5; 7 nucleotides match TRBD1. CDR1 and CDR2 (germline): SGHAT, FQNNGV. J gave up 5 bases and V 1 base, and 10 bases lay outside the gene matches. The CDR3 has 16 amino acids. The DNA of the CDR3 is TGTGCCAGCAGCTTAGGGGTGACAGGGATTGGGGAGACCCAGTACTTC. Encoded protein: CASSLGVTGIGETQYF.

The V and J genes are TRBV9 and TRBJ1-1; 10 nucleotides line up with TRBD1. The CDR3 loop spans 18 amino acids. V shed 3 bases and J 1 base; nucleotides not matched to a gene: 12. Per the germline V gene, CDR1 is SGDLS and CDR2 is YYNGEE. CDR3 protein: CASSGHPGQGPRNTEAFF. In DNA, the CDR3 is TGTGCCAGCAGCGGACATCCGGGACAGGGGCCGAGGAACACTGAAGCTTTCTTT.

This clone occurred once. The genes are TRBV28 and TRBJ2-1; D is ambiguous. Trimming removed 4 bases from V and 0 bases from J, with 4 bases in between. CDR3 size: 13 residues. Per the germline V gene, CDR1 is MDHEN and CDR2 is SYDVKM. CDR3 in DNA: TGTGCCAGCAGTTCCCGCTCCTACAATGAGCAGTTCTTC. Its protein product is CASSSRSYNEQFF.